Included here is one T cell receptor (beta chain) sequence, with context. Sequencing used immunoSEQ multiplex PCR; TCRdb keeps in-frame clones, though not all of them. The sample lists nearly 40,000 clones, 92% occurring once. This entry comes from a study of T cell changes during pregnancy in multiple sclerosis. Germline assignment: CDR1 SSHAT and CDR2 FNYEAQ (reference sequence). CDR3 length equals 13 residues. V was clipped by 5 bases and J by 9 bases, with 13 bases between them. The J gene is TRBJ2-2, the V gene TRBV7-7, with no clear D. The receptor comes from a female donor with multiple sclerosis, enrolled in a pregnancy study. The specimen was CD4+ T cells from peripheral blood mononuclear cells, collected in the third trimester of pregnancy. CDR3 sequence: CASSPIPAWELFF. DNA of the CDR3: TGTGCCAGCAGCCCTATTCCCGCGTGGGAGCTGTTTTTT.